The next 5 T cell receptor beta chains were all read from a single sample in a study of response to subunit inactivated influenza vaccine. Each CDR3 protein gets one entry after TCRdb re-called the RT-PCR reads with MiXCR. The sample includes about 650,000 distinct CDR3 sequences, roughly 15% of them seen just once. The input for sequencing was PBMCs from blood, taken around 14 days before vaccination. These receptors all come from a man aged 45-65 years who received an inactivated influenza vaccine.

This clonotype has more than one count but fewer than ten. V is TRBV11-2 and J is TRBJ2-3; 7 bases fit TRBD2. CDR1 and CDR2 (germline): SGHAT, FQNNGV. V shed 4 bases, J shed 0 bases, and the junction held 16 bases outside the gene matches. CDR3 length equals 19 residues. Written as DNA, the CDR3 is TGTGCCAGCAGCTCGCCCCCTAGCGGTGTTGGTCTTAGCACAGATACGCAGTATTTT. Amino acid sequence: CASSSPPSGVGLSTDTQYF.

This chain uses TRBV11-1 with TRBJ2-1; TRBD1 might be the D (6 bases). The V gene lost 1 base and the J gene lost 1 base, with 20 bases spanning the gap. Per germline, CDR1 SGHAT and CDR2 FQDESV (reference sequence). The CDR3 totals 19 residues. CDR3: CASSLVGRVRGLSYNEQFF. The CDR3 DNA reads TGTGCCAGCAGCTTAGTTGGCCGAGTCAGGGGCCTGTCCTACAATGAGCAGTTCTTC.

The chain is built from TRBV11-2 and TRBJ2-1; tentatively, D is TRBD2 (5 bases). This CDR3 has 17 amino acids. From germline, CDR1 is SGHAT and CDR2 FQNNGV. Trimming left V 5 bases short and J 7 bases short, with 24 bases between. CDR3 region: CASSHSRAGVVRNEQFF. The CDR3 DNA follows: TGTGCCAGCAGCCACTCGAGAGCCGGGGTGGTACGGAATGAGCAGTTCTTC.

The V and J genes are TRBV11-2 and TRBJ2-4; 8 bases line up with TRBD1. J gave up 2 bases and V 0 bases, and 6 bases lay outside the gene matches. The germline CDR1 and CDR2 sequences are SGHAT and FQNNGV. This CDR3 is built from 17 residues. CDR3: CASSLDDRGLTKNIQYF. The CDR3, as DNA: TGTGCCAGCAGCTTAGACGACAGGGGCCTGACCAAAAACATTCAGTACTTC.

This clonotype occurred many times. This rearrangement joins TRBV28 to TRBJ1-5; 9 bases fit TRBD1. After removal of 6 bases from V and 4 bases from J, the junction contained 7 bases not matched to a gene. CDR3 size: 15 residues. The germline gives CDR1 MDHEN, CDR2 SYDVKM. This CDR3 is CASRYEQGANQPQHF. CDR3 in DNA: TGTGCCAGCAGGTACGAACAGGGGGCGAATCAGCCCCAGCATTTT.